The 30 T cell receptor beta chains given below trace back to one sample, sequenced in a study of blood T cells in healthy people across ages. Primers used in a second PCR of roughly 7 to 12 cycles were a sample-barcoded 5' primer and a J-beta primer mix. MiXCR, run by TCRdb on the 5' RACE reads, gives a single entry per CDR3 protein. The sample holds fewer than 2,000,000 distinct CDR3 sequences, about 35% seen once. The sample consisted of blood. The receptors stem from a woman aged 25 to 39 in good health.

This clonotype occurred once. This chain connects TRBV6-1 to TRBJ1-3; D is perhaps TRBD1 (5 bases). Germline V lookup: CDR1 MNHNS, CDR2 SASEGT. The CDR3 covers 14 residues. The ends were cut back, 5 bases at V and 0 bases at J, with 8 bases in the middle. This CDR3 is CASSTGGSGNTIYF. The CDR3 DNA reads TGTGCCAGCAGTACGGGGGGCTCTGGAAACACCATATATTTT.

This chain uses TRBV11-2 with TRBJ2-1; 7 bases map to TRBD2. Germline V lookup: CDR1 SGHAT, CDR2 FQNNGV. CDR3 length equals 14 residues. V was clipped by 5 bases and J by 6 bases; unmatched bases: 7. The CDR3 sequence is CASSASSGGNEQFF. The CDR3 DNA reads TGTGCCAGCAGCGCGAGCTCGGGAGGCAATGAGCAGTTCTTC.

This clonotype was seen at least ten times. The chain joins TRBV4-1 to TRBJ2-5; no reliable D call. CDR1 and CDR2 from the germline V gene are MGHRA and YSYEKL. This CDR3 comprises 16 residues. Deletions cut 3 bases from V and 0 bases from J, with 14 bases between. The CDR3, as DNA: TGCGCCAGCAGCCATGGTCGGACGCGGTACCAAGAGACCCAGTACTTC. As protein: CASSHGRTRYQETQYF.

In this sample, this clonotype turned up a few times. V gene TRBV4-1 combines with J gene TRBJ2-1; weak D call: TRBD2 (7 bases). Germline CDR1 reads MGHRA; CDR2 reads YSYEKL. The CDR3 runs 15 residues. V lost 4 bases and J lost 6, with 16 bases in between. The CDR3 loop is CASSPGGGGSNEQFF. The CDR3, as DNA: TGCGCCAGCAGCCCTGGGGGGGGCGGGAGCAATGAGCAGTTCTTC.

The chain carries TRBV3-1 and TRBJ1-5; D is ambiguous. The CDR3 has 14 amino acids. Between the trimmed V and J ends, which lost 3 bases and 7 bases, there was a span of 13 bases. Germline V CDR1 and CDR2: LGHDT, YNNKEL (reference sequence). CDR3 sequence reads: CASSQGHRGQPQHF. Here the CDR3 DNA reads TGTGCCAGCAGCCAGGGCCATAGAGGACAGCCCCAGCATTTT.

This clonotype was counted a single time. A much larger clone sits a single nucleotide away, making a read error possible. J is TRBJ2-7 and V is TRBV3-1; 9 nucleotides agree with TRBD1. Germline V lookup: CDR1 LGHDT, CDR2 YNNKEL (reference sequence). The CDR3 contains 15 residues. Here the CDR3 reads CASSHRTGVAYERYF. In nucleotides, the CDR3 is TGTGCCAGCAGCCACAGGACAGGGGTAGCGTACGAGCGGTACTTC.

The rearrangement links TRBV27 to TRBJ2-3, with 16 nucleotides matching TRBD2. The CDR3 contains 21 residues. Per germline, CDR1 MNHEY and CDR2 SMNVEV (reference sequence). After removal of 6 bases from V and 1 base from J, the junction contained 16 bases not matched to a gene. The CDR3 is CASSSGGTSGRASHRTDTQYF. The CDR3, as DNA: TGTGCCAGCAGCTCGGGGGGGACTAGCGGGAGGGCCTCCCATCGCACAGATACGCAGTATTTT.

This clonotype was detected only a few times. The DNA of the CDR3 is TGCGCCAGCAGCGCGGATGGACAGGGGGCCCAGACCCAGTACTTC. It codes for CASSADGQGAQTQYF. The V call is TRBV4-1, the J call TRBJ2-5; 11 bases map to TRBD1. Trimming cost V 5 bases and J 6 bases; bases outside gene matches: 8. The CDR3 consists of 15 residues. CDR1 is MGHRA and CDR2 is YSYEKL in the germline V gene.

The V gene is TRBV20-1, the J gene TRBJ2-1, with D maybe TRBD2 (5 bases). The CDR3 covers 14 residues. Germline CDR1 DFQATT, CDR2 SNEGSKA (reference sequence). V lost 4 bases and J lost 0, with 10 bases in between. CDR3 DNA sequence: TGCAGTGCTACCAACCGGGACTCCTACAATGAGCAGTTCTTC. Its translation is CSATNRDSYNEQFF.

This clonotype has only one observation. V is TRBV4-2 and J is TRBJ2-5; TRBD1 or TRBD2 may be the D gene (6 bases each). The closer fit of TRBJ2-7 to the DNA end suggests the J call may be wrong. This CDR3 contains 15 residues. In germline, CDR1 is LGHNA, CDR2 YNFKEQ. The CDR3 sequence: CASSQGRGQNYEQYF. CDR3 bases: TGTGCCAGCAGCCAAGGACGGGGGCAAAACTACGAGCAGTACTTC.

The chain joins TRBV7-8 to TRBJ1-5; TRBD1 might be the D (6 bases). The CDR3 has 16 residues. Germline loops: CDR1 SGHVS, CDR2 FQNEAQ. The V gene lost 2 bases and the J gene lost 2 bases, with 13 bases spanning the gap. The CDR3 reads CASSLRTEKGNQPQHF. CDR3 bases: TGTGCCAGCAGCTTACGGACAGAGAAGGGCAATCAGCCCCAGCATTTT.

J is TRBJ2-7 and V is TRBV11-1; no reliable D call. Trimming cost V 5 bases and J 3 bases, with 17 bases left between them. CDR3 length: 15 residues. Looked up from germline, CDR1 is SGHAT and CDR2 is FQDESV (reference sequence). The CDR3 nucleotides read TGTGCCAGCAGCCCAGAAACAGCACGCAGCTACGAGCAGTACTTC. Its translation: CASSPETARSYEQYF.

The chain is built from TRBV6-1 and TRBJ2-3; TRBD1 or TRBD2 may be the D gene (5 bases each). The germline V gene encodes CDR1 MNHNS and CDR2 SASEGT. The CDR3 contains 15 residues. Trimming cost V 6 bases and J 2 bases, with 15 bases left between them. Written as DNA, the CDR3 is TGTGCCAGCAGGGCCGGGACGGGGTTCACAGATACGCAGTATTTT. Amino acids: CASRAGTGFTDTQYF.

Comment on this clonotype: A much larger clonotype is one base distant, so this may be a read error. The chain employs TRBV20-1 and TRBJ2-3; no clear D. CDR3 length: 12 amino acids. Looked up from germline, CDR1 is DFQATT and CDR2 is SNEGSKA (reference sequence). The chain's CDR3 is CGARLVPDTQYF. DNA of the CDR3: TGCGGTGCTAGGCTAGTCCCAGATACGCAGTATTTT.

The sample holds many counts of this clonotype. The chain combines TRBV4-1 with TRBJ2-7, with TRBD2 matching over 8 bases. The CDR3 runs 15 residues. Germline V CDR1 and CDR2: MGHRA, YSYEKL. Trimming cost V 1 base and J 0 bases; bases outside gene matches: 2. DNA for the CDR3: TGCGCCAGCAGCCAAGCGGGAGGGCCCTCCTACGAGCAGTACTTC. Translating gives CASSQAGGPSYEQYF.

CDR3 sequence: CSAGRAGGHGNEQFF. CDR3 nucleotides: TGCAGTGCTGGTCGGGCGGGGGGGCACGGGAATGAGCAGTTCTTC. The V call is TRBV20-1, the J call TRBJ2-1; the match to TRBD2 covers 9 bases. This CDR3 region has 15 residues. Germline values: CDR1 DFQATT, CDR2 SNEGSKA (reference sequence). Trimming removed 5 bases from V and 7 bases from J; junction bases left unmatched: 12.

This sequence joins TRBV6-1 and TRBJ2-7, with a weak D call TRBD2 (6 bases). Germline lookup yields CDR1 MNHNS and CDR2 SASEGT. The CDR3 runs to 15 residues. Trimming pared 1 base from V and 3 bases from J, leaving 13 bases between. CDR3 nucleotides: TGTGCCAGCAGTGAAGGAGGTAGACTAGACTACGAGCAGTACTTC. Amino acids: CASSEGGRLDYEQYF.

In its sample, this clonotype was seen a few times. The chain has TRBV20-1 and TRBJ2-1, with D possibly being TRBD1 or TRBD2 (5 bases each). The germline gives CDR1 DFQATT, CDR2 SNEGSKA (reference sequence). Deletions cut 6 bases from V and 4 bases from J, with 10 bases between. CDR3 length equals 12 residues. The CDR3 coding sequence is TGCAGTGCGGCCGAGGGGTACAATGAGCAGTTCTTC. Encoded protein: CSAAEGYNEQFF.

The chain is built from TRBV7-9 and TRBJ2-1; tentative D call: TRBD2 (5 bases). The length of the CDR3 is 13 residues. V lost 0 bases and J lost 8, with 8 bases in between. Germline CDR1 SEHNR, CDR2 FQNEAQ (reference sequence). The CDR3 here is CASSLALRDEQFF. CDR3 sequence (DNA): TGTGCCAGCAGCTTAGCTCTGAGGGATGAGCAGTTCTTC. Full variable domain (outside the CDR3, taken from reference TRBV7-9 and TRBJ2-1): DTGVSQNPRHKITKRGQNVTFRCDPISEHNRLYWYRQTLGQGPEFLTYFQNEAQLEKSRLLSDRFSAERPKGSFSTLEIQRTEQGDSAMYLCASSLALRDEQFFGPGTRLTVL.

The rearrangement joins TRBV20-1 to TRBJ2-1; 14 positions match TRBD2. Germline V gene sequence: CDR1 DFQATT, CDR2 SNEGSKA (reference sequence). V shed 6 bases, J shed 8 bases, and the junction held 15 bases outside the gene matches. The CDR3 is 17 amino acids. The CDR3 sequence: CSADGTSGRRIRDEQFF. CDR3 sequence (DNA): TGCAGTGCGGACGGGACTAGCGGGAGACGAATTAGGGATGAGCAGTTCTTC.

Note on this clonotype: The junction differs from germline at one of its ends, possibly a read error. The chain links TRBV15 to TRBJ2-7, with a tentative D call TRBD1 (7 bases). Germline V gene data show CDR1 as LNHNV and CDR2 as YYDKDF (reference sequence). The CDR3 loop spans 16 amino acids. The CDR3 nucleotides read TGTGCCACCAGCAGAGATCCGGGGGACAGCTCCTACGAGCAGTATTTC. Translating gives CATSRDPGDSSYEQYF.

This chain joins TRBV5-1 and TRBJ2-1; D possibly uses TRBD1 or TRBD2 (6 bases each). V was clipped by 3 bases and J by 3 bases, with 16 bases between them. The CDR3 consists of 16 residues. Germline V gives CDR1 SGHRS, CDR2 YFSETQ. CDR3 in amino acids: CASSSGAGQHYNEQFF. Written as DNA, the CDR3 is TGCGCCAGCAGCTCGGGGGCCGGGCAACACTACAATGAGCAGTTCTTC.

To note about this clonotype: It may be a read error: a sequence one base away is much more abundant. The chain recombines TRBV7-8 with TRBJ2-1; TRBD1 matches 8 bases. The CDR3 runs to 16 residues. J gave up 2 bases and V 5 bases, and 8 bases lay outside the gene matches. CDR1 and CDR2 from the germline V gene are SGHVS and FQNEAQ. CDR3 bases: TGTGCCAGCAGCCCCCCTGGACAGGGAGCCTACAATGAGCAGTTCTTC. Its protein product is CASSPPGQGAYNEQFF.

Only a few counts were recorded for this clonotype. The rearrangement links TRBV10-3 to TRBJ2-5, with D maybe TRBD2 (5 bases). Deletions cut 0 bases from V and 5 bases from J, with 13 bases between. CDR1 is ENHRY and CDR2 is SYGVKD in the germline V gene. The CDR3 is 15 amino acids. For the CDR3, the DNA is TGTGCCATCAGTGAGTCAATTAGCGTGGGGGAGACCCAGTACTTC. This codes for CAISESISVGETQYF.

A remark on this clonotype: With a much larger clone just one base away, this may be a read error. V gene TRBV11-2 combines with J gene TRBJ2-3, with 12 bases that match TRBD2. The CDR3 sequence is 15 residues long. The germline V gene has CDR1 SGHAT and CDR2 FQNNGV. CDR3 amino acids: CASSSQLAGGNTRYF. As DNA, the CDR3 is TGTGCCAGCAGCTCCCAGCTAGCGGGGGGGAATACGCGGTATTTT.

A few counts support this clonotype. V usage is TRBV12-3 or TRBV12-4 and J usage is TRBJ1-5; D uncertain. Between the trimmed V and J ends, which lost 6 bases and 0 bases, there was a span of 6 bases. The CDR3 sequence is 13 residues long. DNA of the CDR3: TGTGCCAGCAGGATAGATAGCAATCAGCCCCAGCATTTT. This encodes CASRIDSNQPQHF.

The CDR3 region is CASGLGQGEGYTF. Written as DNA, the CDR3 is TGTGCTAGTGGTTTAGGGCAGGGAGAAGGCTACACCTTC. The chain uses TRBV12-5 and TRBJ1-2, with D perhaps matching TRBD1 (5 bases). Germline lookup yields CDR1 LGHNT and CDR2 FRNRAP. Trimming took 3 bases from V and 8 from J, leaving 13 bases between them. The CDR3 spans 13 residues.

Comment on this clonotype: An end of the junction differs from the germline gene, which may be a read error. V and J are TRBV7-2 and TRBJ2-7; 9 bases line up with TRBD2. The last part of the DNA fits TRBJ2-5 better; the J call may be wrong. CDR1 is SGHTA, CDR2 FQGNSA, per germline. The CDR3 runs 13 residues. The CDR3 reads CASSLSGGGTQYF. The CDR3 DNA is TGTGCTAGCAGCCTTAGCGGGGGTGGGACCCAGTACTTC.

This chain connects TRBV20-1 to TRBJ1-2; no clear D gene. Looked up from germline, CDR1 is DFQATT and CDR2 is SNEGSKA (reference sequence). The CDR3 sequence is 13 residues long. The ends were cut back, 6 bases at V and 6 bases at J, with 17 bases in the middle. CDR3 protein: CSAVILFSDGYTF. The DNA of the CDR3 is TGCAGTGCCGTTATTCTATTCTCTGATGGCTACACCTTC.

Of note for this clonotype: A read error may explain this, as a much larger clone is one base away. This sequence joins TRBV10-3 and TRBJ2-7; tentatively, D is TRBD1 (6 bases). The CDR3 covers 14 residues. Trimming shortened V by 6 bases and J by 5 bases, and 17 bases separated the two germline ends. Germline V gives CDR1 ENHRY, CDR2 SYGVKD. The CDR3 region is CAIRETGPLHEQYF. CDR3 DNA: TGTGCCATCAGGGAGACAGGTCCCCTCCACGAGCAGTACTTC.